These 28 T cell receptor beta chains share one sample of origin, sequenced in a study of blood T cell repertoires in COVID-19. Assay: immunoSEQ multiplex PCR; the TCRdb copy retains only in-frame clones and omits some. This repertoire shows roughly 120,000 clones, around 82% found once; its top ten account for about 4.1%. Sequencing was performed on peripheral blood. The receptors come from a human donor in a cohort sampled during active or convalescent COVID-19.

In nucleotides, the CDR3 is TGTGCCAGCAGCTTAGGAGGGTATGGAAACACCATATATTTT. Its protein is CASSLGGYGNTIYF. The chain recombines TRBV11-3 with TRBJ1-3; D unresolved. The germline gives CDR1 SGHNT, CDR2 YENEEA. Trimming shortened V by 1 base and J by 3 bases, and 7 bases separated the two germline ends. The CDR3 runs to 14 residues.

The chain links TRBV19 to TRBJ2-7; 10 bases are a match to TRBD2. Germline CDR1 and CDR2: LNHDA and SQIVND (reference sequence). The CDR3 covers 15 residues. Trimming at V came to 6 bases and at J to 4 bases, leaving 9 bases not matched to a gene. This CDR3 reads CASSPLAGASYEQYF. In DNA form, the CDR3 reads TGTGCCAGTAGCCCGCTAGCGGGAGCTTCGTACGAGCAGTACTTC.

J is TRBJ1-3 and V is TRBV7-8; TRBD1 might be the D (5 bases). This CDR3 spans 14 amino acids. Trimming took off 6 bases at V and 4 bases at J, with 13 bases between the two ends. Germline-derived CDR1 and CDR2 are SGHVS and FQNEAQ. The chain's CDR3 is CASSVGVSGNTIYF. The DNA of the CDR3 is TGTGCCAGCAGTGTAGGGGTTTCGGGAAACACCATATATTTT.

This rearrangement joins TRBV9 to TRBJ2-1; 10 bases agree with TRBD2. This CDR3 is built from 16 residues. The ends lost 3 bases at V and 7 bases at J; junction bases unmatched: 10. The germline gives CDR1 SGDLS, CDR2 YYNGEE. The CDR3 DNA reads TGTGCCAGCAGCGCAAAACTAGCGGGGATAGTGAATGAGCAGTTCTTC. Its protein is CASSAKLAGIVNEQFF.

The chain is built from TRBV1 and TRBJ2-7; the DNA was not used to check the table's D call, TRBD2. TRBV1 is a pseudogene locus. CDR3 length: 16 residues. CDR3 sequence: CTSSHEGGARSYEQYF. Written as DNA, the CDR3 is TGCACCAGCAGCCATGAGGGAGGGGCTCGCTCCTACGAGCAGTACTTC.

The chain is built from TRBV19 and TRBJ2-3; the match to TRBD2 covers 9 bases. CDR1 is LNHDA and CDR2 is SQIVND in the germline V gene (reference sequence). With V trimmed by 6 bases and J by 2 bases, 6 bases remained unmatched. CDR3 length: 15 amino acids. The CDR3 nucleotides read TGTGCCAGTAGCCCTCCGGGACTAGCCACAGATACGCAGTATTTT. As protein: CASSPPGLATDTQYF.

The chain joins TRBV10-3 to TRBJ2-3; a possible D gene is TRBD1 (6 bases). The CDR3 spans 15 residues. V lost 3 bases to trimming and J lost 2 bases, with 12 bases between them. Germline values: CDR1 ENHRY, CDR2 SYGVKD. CDR3 coding DNA: TGTGCCATCAGTGAAAGGGGACACCTCACAGATACGCAGTATTTT. Amino acid sequence: CAISERGHLTDTQYF.

The chain is built from TRBV29-1 and TRBJ2-4, with TRBD1 as a possible D gene (5 bases). The CDR3 runs 12 residues. Germline V gene lookup returns CDR1 SQVTM and CDR2 ANQGSEA. V gave up 7 bases and J gave up 8 bases, with 15 bases separating them. This CDR3 reads CSAIPTQDIQYF. As DNA, the CDR3 is TGCAGCGCCATCCCAACACAGGACATTCAGTACTTC.

The chain combines TRBV27 with TRBJ2-1, with D possibly matching TRBD2 (7 bases). The CDR3 has 15 amino acids. CDR1 MNHEY and CDR2 SMNVEV come from the germline V gene (reference sequence). Deletions cut 6 bases from V and 8 bases from J, with 20 bases between. The CDR3 is CASRNRGASVDEQFF. CDR3 in DNA: TGTGCCAGCAGGAACCGGGGGGCGTCGGTCGATGAGCAGTTCTTC.

The chain couples TRBV24-1 to TRBJ1-4, with D tentatively TRBD1 (6 bases). The CDR3 runs to 14 residues. Germline CDR1 and CDR2: KGHDR and SFDVKD. V lost 9 bases, J lost 0 bases, and 10 bases lay in between. The DNA of the CDR3 is TGTGCCACCCCGAGACAGGCAACTAATGAAAAACTGTTTTTT. Translation: CATPRQATNEKLFF.

The chain employs TRBV9 and TRBJ2-5; 10 bases line up with TRBD1. The germline gives CDR1 SGDLS, CDR2 YYNGEE. CDR3 length: 15 residues. Trimming at V came to 3 bases and at J to 5 bases, leaving 7 bases not matched to a gene. The CDR3 here is CASSARPDRGETQYF. DNA of the CDR3: TGTGCCAGCAGCGCAAGGCCGGACAGGGGGGAGACCCAGTACTTC.

J is TRBJ1-2 and V is TRBV5-4, with a possible D match to TRBD1 (5 bases). V lost 1 base to trimming and J lost 5 bases, with 12 bases between them. This CDR3 is 14 amino acids long. The germline CDR1 and CDR2 sequences are SGHNT and YYREEE (reference sequence). CDR3 protein: CASSLSAGEYGYTF. CDR3 DNA sequence: TGTGCCAGCAGCTTGAGTGCGGGGGAGTATGGCTACACCTTC.

V gene TRBV9 combines with J gene TRBJ1-1; D possibly corresponds to TRBD1 (5 bases). The V and J ends lost 0 bases and 1 base respectively, with 7 bases between them. This CDR3 has 14 amino acids. Germline-derived CDR1 and CDR2 are SGDLS and YYNGEE. The CDR3 is CASSVAQGNTEAFF. CDR3 DNA: TGTGCCAGCAGCGTAGCTCAGGGGAACACTGAAGCTTTCTTT.

The chain combines TRBV6-5 with TRBJ1-1; no clear D gene. CDR1 and CDR2 from the germline V gene are MNHEY and SVGAGI. V shed 6 bases and J shed 0 bases, with 14 bases lying between them. The CDR3 runs 15 residues. This chain's CDR3 is CASRTPERVNTEAFF. The CDR3 DNA reads TGTGCCAGCAGGACCCCGGAGAGGGTGAACACTGAAGCTTTCTTT.

The chain couples TRBV5-5 to TRBJ2-2; TRBD2 aligns across 9 bases. This CDR3 is 15 amino acids long. Losses at the gene ends were 4 bases for V and 3 bases for J; bases not matched to a gene: 4. CDR1 and CDR2 from the germline V gene are SGHKS and YYEKEE (reference sequence). This chain's CDR3 is CASSVTSGHTGELFF. For the CDR3, the DNA is TGTGCCAGCAGCGTTACTAGCGGGCACACCGGGGAGCTGTTTTTT.

This chain joins TRBV2 and TRBJ2-1; 10 bases map to TRBD1. The CDR3 spans 12 residues. The germline V gene encodes CDR1 SNHLY and CDR2 FYNNEI. The trim removed 10 bases at V and 9 bases at J, leaving 6 bases unmatched. The CDR3 protein is CATRQGAGEQFF. The DNA of the CDR3 is TGTGCCACCCGACAGGGGGCTGGTGAGCAGTTCTTC.

CDR3 nucleotides: TGTGCCAGCAGCGTGAGTGGGACAGGGATTCAAGAGACCCAGTACTTC. This encodes CASSVSGTGIQETQYF. V gene TRBV9 combines with J gene TRBJ2-5, with 9 positions matching TRBD1. This CDR3 is 16 amino acids long. Germline values: CDR1 SGDLS, CDR2 YYNGEE. The ends lost 2 bases at V and 2 bases at J; junction bases unmatched: 7.

This clone came up once. The V and J genes are TRBV19 and TRBJ2-1; 14 bases match TRBD2. Germline-derived CDR1 and CDR2 are LNHDA and SQIVND (reference sequence). V shed 11 bases, J shed 4 bases, and the junction held 7 bases outside the gene matches. The CDR3 contains 15 residues. This chain's CDR3 is CAAGTSGGRYNEQFF. The CDR3 DNA reads TGTGCCGCCGGGACTAGCGGGGGCCGATACAATGAGCAGTTCTTC.

The rearrangement links TRBV2 to TRBJ2-7; TRBD1 might be the D (7 bases). This CDR3 comprises 13 residues. With 4 bases removed from V and 4 bases from J, the gap between germline ends came to 11 bases. The germline V gene has CDR1 SNHLY and CDR2 FYNNEI. CDR3 coding DNA: TGTGCCAGCAGTGGGGCAGGGGGGTACGAGCAGTACTTC. Translating gives CASSGAGGYEQYF.

This clone was picked up a small number of times. CDR3 amino acids: CASSPSQGVWSPLHF. The CDR3 coding sequence is TGTGCCAGCTCACCAAGCCAGGGGGTTTGGTCACCCCTCCACTTT. V usage is TRBV18 and J usage is TRBJ1-6, with 7 bases that match TRBD1. J lost 10 bases, V lost 2 bases, and 8 bases had no gene match. Germline CDR1 KGHSH, CDR2 LQKENI. The CDR3 loop spans 15 amino acids.

The genes are TRBV14 and TRBJ2-3, with D possibly matching TRBD2 (5 bases). Germline V gene lookup returns CDR1 SGHDN and CDR2 FVKESK. V lost 4 bases, J lost 0 bases, and 11 bases lay in between. This CDR3 comprises 15 residues. As DNA, the CDR3 is TGTGCCAGCAGCCTACAGCGGACTAGCACAGATACGCAGTATTTT. Translation: CASSLQRTSTDTQYF.

The chain joins TRBV11-2 to TRBJ2-7; 8 positions agree with TRBD1. Germline loops: CDR1 SGHAT, CDR2 FQNNGV. Trimming took 5 bases from V and 4 from J; bases not matched to a gene: 10. This CDR3 has 15 residues. CDR3 residues: CASSRGQGPQYEQYF. The CDR3 nucleotides are TGTGCCAGCAGCCGAGGACAGGGCCCCCAGTACGAGCAGTACTTC.

The chain combines TRBV19 with TRBJ1-5; D gene unclear. This CDR3 spans 14 amino acids. From germline, CDR1 is LNHDA and CDR2 SQIVND (reference sequence). Deletions cut 4 bases from V and 0 bases from J, with 7 bases between. CDR3 DNA: TGTGCCAGTAGTAGCAGGAATAGCAATCAGCCCCAGCATTTT. As protein: CASSSRNSNQPQHF.

The chain is built from TRBV10-3 and TRBJ2-5; a possible D gene is TRBD1 (5 bases). The CDR3 has 16 residues. The germline V gene has CDR1 ENHRY and CDR2 SYGVKD. Trimming removed 0 bases from V and 4 bases from J, with 15 bases in between. CDR3 sequence (DNA): TGTGCCATCAGTGAGTCTATCACCCAAAGGGGAGAGACCCAGTACTTC. This encodes CAISESITQRGETQYF.

The chain recombines TRBV7-3 with TRBJ2-1; 16 nucleotides align to TRBD2. The CDR3 is 17 residues long. Germline CDR1 and CDR2: SGHTA and FQGTGA. The ends lost 5 bases at V and 2 bases at J; junction bases unmatched: 3. This CDR3 is CASSQGLAGGPYNEQFF. CDR3 bases: TGTGCCAGCAGCCAGGGACTAGCGGGAGGGCCCTACAATGAGCAGTTCTTC.

The rearrangement links TRBV18 to TRBJ2-2; the D gene is possibly TRBD1 (5 bases). The germline V gene encodes CDR1 KGHSH and CDR2 LQKENI. The CDR3 length is 15 residues. Trimming removed 8 bases at V and 0 bases at J, with 13 bases between. CDR3 DNA: TGTGCCAGCACCCCGACAGCCACGAACACCGGGGAGCTGTTTTTT. The encoded protein is CASTPTATNTGELFF.

The chain combines TRBV7-9 with TRBJ1-4, with D tentatively TRBD1 (5 bases). V gave up 5 bases and J gave up 7 bases, with 20 bases separating them. Germline V lookup: CDR1 SEHNR, CDR2 FQNEAQ (reference sequence). CDR3 length: 16 amino acids. The CDR3 sequence: CASSPEGGLRGEKLFF. The CDR3 DNA reads TGTGCCAGCAGCCCCGAAGGTGGCCTTAGGGGTGAAAAACTGTTTTTT.

The rearrangement links TRBV28 to TRBJ1-2; 7 bases match TRBD1. CDR3 length equals 13 residues. Germline trimming cut 9 bases from V and 5 bases from J; bases unmatched to any gene: 9. Germline CDR1 and CDR2: MDHEN and SYDVKM. Here the CDR3 DNA reads TGTGCCAGTTCAGGGGGGCGCAGATATGGCTACACCTTC. The encoded protein is CASSGGRRYGYTF.